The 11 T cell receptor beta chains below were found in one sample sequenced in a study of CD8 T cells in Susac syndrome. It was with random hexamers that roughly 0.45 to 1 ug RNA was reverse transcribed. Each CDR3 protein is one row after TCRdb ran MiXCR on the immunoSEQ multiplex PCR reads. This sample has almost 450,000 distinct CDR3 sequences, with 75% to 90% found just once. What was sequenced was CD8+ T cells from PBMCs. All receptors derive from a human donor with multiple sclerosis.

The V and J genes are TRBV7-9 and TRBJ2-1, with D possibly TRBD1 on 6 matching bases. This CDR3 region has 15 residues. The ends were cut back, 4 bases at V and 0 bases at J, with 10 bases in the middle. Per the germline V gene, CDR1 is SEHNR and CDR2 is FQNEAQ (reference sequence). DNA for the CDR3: TGTGCCAGCAGCTCTCAGGGGATCTCCTACAATGAGCAGTTCTTC. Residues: CASSSQGISYNEQFF. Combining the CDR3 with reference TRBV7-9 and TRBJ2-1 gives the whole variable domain DTGVSQNPRHKITKRGQNVTFRCDPISEHNRLYWYRQTLGQGPEFLTYFQNEAQLEKSRLLSDRFSAERPKGSFSTLEIQRTEQGDSAMYLCASSSQGISYNEQFFGPGTRLTVL.

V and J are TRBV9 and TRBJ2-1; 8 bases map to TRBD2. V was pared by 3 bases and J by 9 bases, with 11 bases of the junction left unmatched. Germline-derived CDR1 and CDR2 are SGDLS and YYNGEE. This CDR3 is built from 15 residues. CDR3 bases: TGTGCCAGCAGCGAGGGCCGGGGGGGGCGCTTTGAGCAGTTCTTC. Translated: CASSEGRGGRFEQFF.

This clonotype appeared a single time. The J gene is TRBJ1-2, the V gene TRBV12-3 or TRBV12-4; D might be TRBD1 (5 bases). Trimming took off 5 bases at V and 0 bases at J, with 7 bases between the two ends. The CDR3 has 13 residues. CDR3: CASSTGANYGYTF. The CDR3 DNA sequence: TGTGCCAGCAGTACAGGAGCTAACTATGGCTACACCTTC.

The CDR3 loop reads CASSDGTGGRNTEAFF. In DNA, the CDR3 is TGTGCCAGCAGCGACGGGACAGGGGGGAGGAACACTGAAGCTTTCTTT. The J gene is TRBJ1-1, the V gene TRBV7-9, with 11 bases that match TRBD1. The V and J ends lost 5 bases and 1 base, in that order; junction bases with no gene match: 6. CDR3 length: 16 amino acids. The germline CDR1 and CDR2 sequences are SEHNR and FQNEAQ (reference sequence).

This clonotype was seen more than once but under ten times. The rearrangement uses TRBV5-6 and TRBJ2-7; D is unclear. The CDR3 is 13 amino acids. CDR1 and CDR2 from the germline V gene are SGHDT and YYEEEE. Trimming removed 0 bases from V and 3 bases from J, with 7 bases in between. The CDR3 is CASSLGRDYEQYF. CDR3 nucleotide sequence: TGTGCCAGCAGCTTGGGGAGAGACTACGAGCAGTACTTC.

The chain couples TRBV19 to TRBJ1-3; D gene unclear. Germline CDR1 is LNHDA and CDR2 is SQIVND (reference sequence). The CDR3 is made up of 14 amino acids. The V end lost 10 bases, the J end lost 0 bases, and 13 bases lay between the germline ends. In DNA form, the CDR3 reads TGTGCCACAACCCCGGACTTCTCTGGAAACACCATATATTTT. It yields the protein CATTPDFSGNTIYF.

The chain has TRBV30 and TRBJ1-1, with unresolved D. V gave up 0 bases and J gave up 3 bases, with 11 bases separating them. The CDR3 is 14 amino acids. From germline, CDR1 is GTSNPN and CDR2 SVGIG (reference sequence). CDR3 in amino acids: CAWSVPGLDTEAFF. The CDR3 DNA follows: TGTGCCTGGAGTGTTCCCGGATTGGACACTGAAGCTTTCTTT.

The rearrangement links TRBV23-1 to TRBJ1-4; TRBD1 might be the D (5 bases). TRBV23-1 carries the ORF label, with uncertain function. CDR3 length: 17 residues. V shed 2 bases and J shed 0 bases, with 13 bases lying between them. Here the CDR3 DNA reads TGCGCCAGCAGTCAAAGGGGAATGGATGCAACTAATGAAAAACTGTTTTTT. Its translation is CASSQRGMDATNEKLFF.

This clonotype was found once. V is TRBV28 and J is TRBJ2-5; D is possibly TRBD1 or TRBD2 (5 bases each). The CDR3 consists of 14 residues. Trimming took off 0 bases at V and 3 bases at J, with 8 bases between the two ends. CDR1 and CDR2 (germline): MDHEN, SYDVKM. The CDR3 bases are TGTGCCAGCAGTTTATGGGGGCGGGAAGAGACCCAGTACTTC. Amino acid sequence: CASSLWGREETQYF.

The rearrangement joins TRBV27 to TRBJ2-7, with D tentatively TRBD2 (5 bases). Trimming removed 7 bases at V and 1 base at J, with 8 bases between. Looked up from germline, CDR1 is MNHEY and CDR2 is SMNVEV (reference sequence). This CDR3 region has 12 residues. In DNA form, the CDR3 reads TGTGCCAGCATCAGCGGATCCTACGAGCAGTACTTC. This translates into CASISGSYEQYF.

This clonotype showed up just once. CDR3 protein: CASSLLAAPRDEQFF. The CDR3 DNA reads TGTGCCAGCAGCCTTCTAGCGGCCCCTAGGGATGAGCAGTTCTTC. The rearrangement links TRBV7-9 to TRBJ2-1, with 7 bases matching TRBD2. CDR3 length: 15 residues. The V gene end was trimmed by 5 bases and the J gene end by 8 bases; junction bases not matched to a gene: 12. In germline, CDR1 is SEHNR, CDR2 FQNEAQ (reference sequence).